This T cell receptor beta chain appears in the sequencing data of a study of CXCR3-negative and CXCR3-positive naive CD8 T cells. TRB cDNA was prepared as libraries by UMI-labeled 5' RACE. TCRdb reprocessed the 5' RACE reads, with one entry per CDR3 protein and no DNA. The sample includes 100,000 or so distinct CDR3 sequences. Regarding this clonotype: The target antigen is unknown.

Overall study findings and caveats: CD5 surface expression was similar among naive subsets, and TCR strength was estimated by inference from TRB CDR3 properties. Comparably high diversity was seen in both naive subsets, and much lower diversity in memory CD8+ cells. CXCR3-negative naive cells had less hydrophobic TRB CDR3s than did CXCR3-positive naive cells. CXCR3 levels fell partly with cryopreservation; most assays relied on fresh PBMCs.

The CDR3 runs 16 residues. Researchers sorted 300,000 cells of each CD8+ T cell subset in triplicate. The clonotype comes from a human donor in good health. Some clones in this sample may be carry-over from other donors' samples. Material for sequencing was naive CXCR3+ CD8+ T cells from blood. Subset reported: CD45RO-CCR7+CD27+CD95- naive CD8+ T cells expressing CXCR3 (TNR3+). This chain joins TRBV21-1 and TRBJ2-7; TCRdb returns TRBD1, unconfirmable since there is no DNA. TRBV21-1 is a pseudogene segment. CDR3 in amino acids: CASSISSGHRLRVQYF.